The 27 T cell receptor beta chains listed next were all sequenced from one sample in a study of T-cell memory formation after mild COVID-19. TCRdb analysed the 5' RACE reads with MiXCR anew, one entry per CDR3 protein. The profile shows 270,000 or so distinct CDR3 sequences, over 15% of them singletons. The sample was PBMCs or a T cell subset sorted from them (not recorded which). The receptors come from a man between 18 and 35 years old who had mild COVID-19 (a few samples of this study predate the infection). Cell type and time point are not known.

This clonotype was counted ten times or more. The J gene is TRBJ2-3, the V gene TRBV6-5; D gene ambiguous. Germline lookup yields CDR1 MNHEY and CDR2 SVGAGI. Trimming took 0 bases from V and 6 from J, leaving 16 bases between them. The CDR3 sequence is 16 residues long. CDR3: CASSYSRRPPRDTQYF. CDR3 DNA sequence: TGTGCCAGCAGTTACTCGAGAAGGCCTCCTCGGGATACGCAGTATTTT.

This clonotype was observed at least ten times. The chain has TRBV4-2 and TRBJ2-3; 7 bases align to TRBD1. CDR1 is LGHNA, CDR2 YNFKEQ, per germline. V dropped 0 bases and J dropped 4; count of bases not matched to a gene: 13. This CDR3 is 18 amino acids long. Here the CDR3 DNA reads TGTGCCAGCAGCCAAGATTCACGACCCGACAGGGTTCCAGATACGCAGTATTTT. Translating it yields CASSQDSRPDRVPDTQYF.

The chain is built from TRBV5-1 and TRBJ1-2; perhaps TRBD1 as D (5 bases). Germline V gene sequence: CDR1 SGHRS, CDR2 YFSETQ. This CDR3 is 13 amino acids long. Trimming took 5 bases from V and 6 from J, leaving 14 bases between them. CDR3 in amino acids: CASSTVQGNGYTF. The CDR3 region has the DNA TGCGCCAGCAGTACGGTCCAGGGCAATGGCTACACCTTC.

The rearrangement links TRBV20-1 to TRBJ2-7; D possibly corresponds to TRBD2 (6 bases). The ends were cut back, 5 bases at V and 0 bases at J, with 14 bases in the middle. The CDR3 consists of 14 residues. Germline-derived CDR1 and CDR2 are DFQATT and SNEGSKA (reference sequence). The CDR3 reads CSARGEVSSYEQYF. The CDR3 DNA follows: TGCAGTGCTCGAGGGGAGGTTAGCTCCTACGAGCAGTACTTC.

Here the CDR3 reads CASSLGRVVQYF. The CDR3 bases are TGTGCCAGCAGCTTGGGACGGGTGGTGCAGTACTTC. The rearrangement uses TRBV11-3 and TRBJ2-7; tentatively, D is TRBD1 or TRBD2 (5 bases each). Looked up from germline, CDR1 is SGHNT and CDR2 is YENEEA. Trimming pared 3 bases from V and 9 bases from J, leaving 12 bases between. The CDR3 length is 12 residues.

This clonotype was counted between two and nine times. In DNA form, the CDR3 reads TGTGCCAGCAACCCCGGGGGGGGAGTGCGGGCTGAAGCTTTCTTT. Residues: CASNPGGGVRAEAFF. This chain links TRBV7-9 with TRBJ1-1, with D perhaps matching TRBD1 (5 bases). Germline V gene data show CDR1 as SEHNR and CDR2 as FQNEAQ (reference sequence). V was clipped by 7 bases and J by 6 bases, with 21 bases between them. CDR3 size: 15 residues.

This clonotype was seen a few times. The rearrangement links TRBV6-5 to TRBJ1-6; no firm D call. CDR1 MNHEY and CDR2 SVGAGI come from the germline V gene. The V end lost 2 bases, the J end lost 10 bases, and 12 bases lay between the germline ends. The CDR3 is 14 amino acids. Here the CDR3 DNA reads TGTGCCAGCAGTTACCAGGTTGAGGGATCACCCCTCCACTTT. Its translation is CASSYQVEGSPLHF.

In its sample, this clonotype was seen a few times. J is TRBJ2-6 and V is TRBV5-1; perhaps D is TRBD1 or TRBD2 (5 bases each). V was pared by 4 bases and J by 2 bases, with 7 bases between. CDR3 length equals 14 residues. Germline loops: CDR1 SGHRS, CDR2 YFSETQ. The CDR3 DNA follows: TGCGCCAGCAGCACGGGGCCTGGGGCCAACGTCCTGACTTTC. Translated: CASSTGPGANVLTF.

This clonotype was observed a handful of times. This chain connects TRBV9 to TRBJ2-7, with 7 positions matching TRBD1. This CDR3 has 13 residues. V gave up 0 bases and J gave up 4 bases; unmatched junction bases: 1. CDR1 is SGDLS, CDR2 YYNGEE, per germline. The CDR3 loop reads CASSVGDSYEQYF. The CDR3 coding sequence is TGTGCCAGCAGCGTAGGGGACAGTTACGAGCAGTACTTC. The full variable domain, in which reference TRBV9 and TRBJ2-7 provide the parts outside the CDR3, is DSGVTQTPKHLITATGQRVTLRCSPRSGDLSVYWYQQSLDQGLQFLIQYYNGEERAKGNILERFSAQQFPDLHSELNLSSLELGDSALYFCASSVGDSYEQYFGPGTRLTVT.

The chain is built from TRBV6-5 and TRBJ1-4, with D perhaps TRBD1 (6 bases). Between the trimmed V and J ends, which lost 6 bases and 4 bases, there was a span of 15 bases. The CDR3 extends over 15 amino acids. CDR1 is MNHEY, CDR2 SVGAGI, per germline. The CDR3 sequence is CASSPIEGGNEKLFF. The CDR3 nucleotides read TGTGCCAGCAGCCCCATAGAGGGGGGTAATGAAAAACTGTTTTTT.

In its sample, this clonotype was seen a few times. V is TRBV11-2 and J is TRBJ2-2; D might be TRBD1 (6 bases). In germline, CDR1 is SGHAT, CDR2 FQNNGV. Trimming left V 3 bases short and J 0 bases short, with 11 bases between. This CDR3 contains 16 residues. The CDR3 DNA follows: TGTGCCAGCAGCTTCAGGGGTTCAACGAACACCGGGGAGCTGTTTTTT. Protein product: CASSFRGSTNTGELFF.

The chain joins TRBV5-1 to TRBJ2-3, with 11 positions matching TRBD1. The CDR3 has 17 amino acids. Per germline, CDR1 SGHRS and CDR2 YFSETQ. V lost 3 bases to trimming and J lost 4 bases; unmatched junction nucleotides: 10. DNA of the CDR3: TGCGCCAGCAGCTACGGAAACGGACAGGGGGCGGCAGATACGCAGTATTTT. This codes for CASSYGNGQGAADTQYF.

This clonotype has more than one count but fewer than ten. The chain is built from TRBV4-1 and TRBJ2-5, with TRBD2 identical over 14 bases. Germline CDR1 is MGHRA and CDR2 is YSYEKL. Unmatched junction bases numbered 7, after V lost 6 bases and J lost 1 base. The CDR3 length is 17 residues. CDR3 amino acids: CASRRGLAGVIQETQYF. DNA of the CDR3: TGCGCCAGCAGGCGGGGACTAGCGGGGGTCATCCAAGAGACCCAGTACTTC.

The V gene is TRBV4-3, the J gene TRBJ2-2; 7 bases match TRBD1. The length of the CDR3 is 15 residues. With V trimmed by 1 base and J by 8 bases, 7 bases remained unmatched. CDR1 and CDR2 from the germline V gene are LGHNA and YSLEER. CDR3 in amino acids: CASSQGGQLTGELFF. The CDR3 DNA sequence: TGCGCCAGCAGCCAAGGGGGACAGTTGACTGGGGAGCTGTTTTTT.

The rearrangement joins TRBV5-6 to TRBJ1-2; D not certain. The germline CDR1 and CDR2 sequences are SGHDT and YYEEEE. CDR3 length equals 14 residues. V was cut by 6 bases and J by 5 bases, with 17 bases left in between. CDR3 in DNA: TGTGCCAGCAACAACTTGGGCTCACGGTATGGCTACACCTTC. Protein product: CASNNLGSRYGYTF.

This clonotype occurred a few times. This chain joins TRBV7-9 and TRBJ2-3; 9 positions match TRBD2. Trimming cost V 3 bases and J 6 bases; bases outside gene matches: 7. Germline V CDR1 and CDR2: SEHNR, FQNEAQ (reference sequence). The CDR3 loop spans 15 amino acids. For the CDR3, the DNA is TGTGCCAGCAGCTTTGGAGCGGGGGGTTCGGATACGCAGTATTTT. It specifies CASSFGAGGSDTQYF. Full variable domain (outside the CDR3, taken from reference TRBV7-9 and TRBJ2-3): DTGVSQNPRHKITKRGQNVTFRCDPISEHNRLYWYRQTLGQGPEFLTYFQNEAQLEKSRLLSDRFSAERPKGSFSTLEIQRTEQGDSAMYLCASSFGAGGSDTQYFGPGTRLTVL.

This clonotype was seen more than once but under ten times. V gene TRBV20-1 combines with J gene TRBJ2-1; the D is unclear. CDR3 size: 13 residues. The germline V gene encodes CDR1 DFQATT and CDR2 SNEGSKA (reference sequence). V lost 5 bases to trimming and J lost 6 bases, with 14 bases between them. The CDR3 spells CSAPRTTFNEQFF. DNA for the CDR3: TGCAGTGCTCCCCGGACGACGTTCAATGAGCAGTTCTTC.

This clonotype was observed a few times. The chain is built from TRBV9 and TRBJ2-3, with D possibly TRBD1 on 6 matching bases. The germline V gene encodes CDR1 SGDLS and CDR2 YYNGEE. There are 16 residues in the CDR3. The V and J ends lost 0 bases and 2 bases respectively, with 13 bases between them. In nucleotides, the CDR3 is TGTGCCAGCAGCGTAGTGGGACACCTAATCACAGATACGCAGTATTTT. Encoded protein: CASSVVGHLITDTQYF.

There are a few counts of this clonotype. J is TRBJ2-1 and V is TRBV4-2; 10 nucleotides match TRBD2. Germline V gives CDR1 LGHNA, CDR2 YNFKEQ. The CDR3 consists of 18 residues. J was trimmed by 10 bases and V by 0 bases; bases with no gene match: 15. CDR3 sequence: CASSQDITSGGASIEQFF. CDR3 DNA sequence: TGTGCCAGCAGCCAAGATATTACAAGCGGGGGGGCATCAATCGAGCAGTTCTTC.

The rearrangement links TRBV29-1 to TRBJ2-5, with D tentatively TRBD1 or TRBD2 (5 bases each). The CDR3 contains 13 residues. The germline V gene has CDR1 SQVTM and CDR2 ANQGSEA. The ends were cut back, 8 bases at V and 2 bases at J, with 15 bases in the middle. For the CDR3, the DNA is TGCAGCTCAGGTGGGGGAGCGCAAGAGACCCAGTACTTC. Translation gives CSSGGGAQETQYF.

This clonotype was picked up many times. The rearrangement joins TRBV7-9 to TRBJ2-2; D is ambiguous. The V end lost 1 base, the J end lost 6 bases, and 6 bases lay between the germline ends. The CDR3 loop spans 13 amino acids. CDR1 and CDR2 from the germline V gene are SEHNR and FQNEAQ (reference sequence). The CDR3: CASSLGVAGELFF. CDR3 in DNA: TGTGCCAGCAGCTTAGGGGTAGCCGGGGAGCTGTTTTTT.

This clonotype was detected only a few times. This chain joins TRBV7-6 and TRBJ2-7; possibly TRBD2 for D (7 bases). The CDR3 covers 16 residues. Looked up from germline, CDR1 is SGHVS and CDR2 is FNYEAQ. The ends were cut back, 1 base at V and 3 bases at J, with 16 bases in the middle. The CDR3 DNA reads TGTGCCAGCAGCTTAGGGGCTGGCGGGGGCTACTACGAGCAGTACTTC. Translating it yields CASSLGAGGGYYEQYF.

In its sample, this clonotype was seen a few times. The chain employs TRBV4-1 and TRBJ2-1; D possibly matches TRBD1 or TRBD2 (5 bases each). This CDR3 has 15 amino acids. Germline V gene lookup returns CDR1 MGHRA and CDR2 YSYEKL. Trimming removed 2 bases at V and 10 bases at J, with 18 bases between. The DNA for the CDR3 is TGCGCCAGCAGCCAACTCCTAGGGACCATCCCCGAGCAGTTCTTC. This encodes CASSQLLGTIPEQFF.

The chain carries TRBV12-3 or TRBV12-4 and TRBJ1-1; unclear D gene. The CDR3 covers 13 residues. Trimming cost V 6 bases and J 10 bases, with 18 bases left between them. The CDR3 sequence is CASSKTVAARAFF. The CDR3 DNA reads TGTGCCAGCAGCAAAACTGTGGCGGCGCGAGCTTTCTTT.

The chain carries TRBV15 and TRBJ2-5, with 11 bases aligning to TRBD2. With 1 base clipped from V and 5 bases from J, the junction kept 9 bases outside the gene matches. Germline V lookup: CDR1 LNHNV, CDR2 YYDKDF (reference sequence). The CDR3 contains 17 residues. CDR3 amino acids: CATSRGTSGGWIETQYF. The CDR3 DNA follows: TGTGCCACCAGCAGAGGTACTAGCGGGGGTTGGATCGAGACCCAGTACTTC.

The chain uses TRBV4-1 and TRBJ2-7; D assignment may be TRBD1 or TRBD2 (6 bases each). V lost 4 bases to trimming and J lost 2 bases, with 15 bases between them. CDR1 is MGHRA and CDR2 is YSYEKL in the germline V gene. The CDR3 extends over 15 amino acids. In DNA form, the CDR3 reads TGCGCCAGCAGCCCGCTAGGGGGGAGCGCCTACGAGCAGTACTTC. Translated, it gives CASSPLGGSAYEQYF.

The chain is built from TRBV6-6 and TRBJ2-7; D is possibly TRBD1 (6 bases). The CDR3 is made up of 13 amino acids. V was clipped by 5 bases and J by 5 bases, with 13 bases between them. CDR1 and CDR2 (germline): MNHNY, SVGAGI (reference sequence). The CDR3 protein is CASSQTGTHEQYV. The CDR3, as DNA: TGTGCCAGCAGTCAGACAGGTACCCACGAGCAGTACGTC.